By share of the sample, the clone carrying this TCR beta chain is medium-sized. Its antigen remains unknown. Method: immunoSEQ multiplex PCR; TCRdb's copy keeps in-frame clones and lacks some. The table includes 40,000 to 55,000 clones, 91% detected once. Cycle 7 day 1, cycle 4 day 1, and baseline were the timepoints at which blood was sampled. The germline CDR1 and CDR2 sequences are GTSNPN and SVGIG (reference sequence). Trimming removed 1 base at V and 0 bases at J, with 19 bases between. The CDR3 is made up of 17 amino acids. The record originates from a study of OX40 agonist ivuxolimab in advanced cancers. Study results and caveats: Relatively little clonal expansion, among the lowest observed, appeared in partial responders at 0.1-3.0 mg/kg. Among T cells, CD8+ cells averaged more expanded clones than CD4+ cells.

This sample comprised CD4+ or CD8+ T cells sorted from blood, obtained in a trial of the OX40 agonist ivuxolimab. V is TRBV30 and J is TRBJ2-7; D is possibly TRBD1 (6 bases). This receptor was identified in an adult with an advanced solid tumor such as melanoma, head and neck, liver or kidney cancer. This CDR3 is CAWSDYVGQRSSYEQYF. In DNA form, the CDR3 reads TGTGCCTGGAGTGATTATGTTGGACAGCGAAGCTCCTACGAGCAGTACTTC.